Described below is a single TCR beta chain sequence and its context. The ends were cut back, 4 bases at V and 2 bases at J, with 13 bases in the middle. Germline CDR1 SGHDT, CDR2 YYEEEE. The CDR3 runs 15 residues. TCRdb reprocessed the RT-PCR reads with MiXCR, giving one entry per CDR3 protein. The repertoire holds about 680,000 distinct CDR3 sequences, 14% seen once, with roughly 4% in the top ten. This TCR came from a female donor in good health, serving as a healthy control. The sample consisted of memory CD4+ T cells from blood. This chain joins TRBV5-6 and TRBJ1-5, with D possibly TRBD1 on 5 matching bases. This chain's CDR3 is CASSRGGTGNQPQHF. CDR3 in DNA: TGTGCCAGCAGCCGTGGGGGTACGGGCAATCAGCCCCAGCATTTT.